This passage covers 16 T cell receptor beta chains from one sample sequenced in a study of T cells in Graves' hyperthyroidism and ophthalmopathy. Researchers amplified the TCR beta CDR3 regions from RNA transcripts. RT-PCR in the first round (using the HTBI primer set) targeted the TCR CDR3. From the multiplex PCR reads, TCRdb called clonotypes with MiXCR, one entry per CDR3 protein. The sample includes under 350,000 distinct CDR3 sequences, 15% to 20% of them seen just once. The specimen was blood. The receptors here all came from a woman in her sixties or seventies with Graves' ophthalmopathy.

The chain combines TRBV29-1 with TRBJ2-3; weak D call: TRBD2 (6 bases). V dropped 6 bases and J dropped 7 bases, with 20 bases sitting between them. The CDR3 has 14 amino acids. The V gene's germline CDR1 is SQVTM and CDR2 ANQGSEA. The CDR3 is CSVGSWASAHTQYF. DNA of the CDR3: TGCAGCGTCGGTAGTTGGGCTAGCGCCCATACGCAGTATTTT.

This clonotype was seen more than once but under ten times. This chain connects TRBV6-4 to TRBJ1-6; D is uncertain. V lost 4 bases and J lost 4, with 8 bases in between. CDR3 length equals 14 residues. The germline CDR1 and CDR2 sequences are MRHNA and SNTAGT. The CDR3 protein is CASSVSIYNSPLHF. Written as DNA, the CDR3 is TGTGCCAGCAGTGTTTCAATTTATAATTCACCCCTCCACTTT.

This clonotype was detected many times. V is TRBV4-3 and J is TRBJ2-1; D might be TRBD1 (6 bases). V was cut by 1 base and J by 5 bases, with 12 bases left in between. There are 15 residues in the CDR3. The germline gives CDR1 LGHNA, CDR2 YSLEER. The CDR3, as DNA: TGCGCCAGCAGCCAAGTGGGGACACTTGACAATGAGCAGTTCTTC. It codes for CASSQVGTLDNEQFF.

This clonotype was picked up many times. This chain connects TRBV7-9 to TRBJ2-7; D might be TRBD1 (8 bases). The CDR3 totals 13 residues. Trimming took off 11 bases at V and 4 bases at J, with 18 bases between the two ends. Germline CDR1 and CDR2: SEHNR and FQNEAQ (reference sequence). This CDR3 is CAASTGEGYEQYF. The DNA of the CDR3 is TGTGCCGCTTCGACAGGGGAGGGGTACGAGCAGTACTTC.

In this sample, this clonotype turned up many times. The chain couples TRBV20-1 to TRBJ1-5, with D uncertain. Trimming removed 0 bases at V and 5 bases at J, with 11 bases between. This CDR3 spans 14 amino acids. Germline assignment: CDR1 DFQATT and CDR2 SNEGSKA (reference sequence). The CDR3: CSARDFDTDQPQHF. As DNA, the CDR3 is TGCAGTGCTAGAGATTTTGACACAGATCAGCCCCAGCATTTT.

The chain carries TRBV6-1 and TRBJ1-5; a weak D match, TRBD1 (5 bases). This CDR3 region has 13 residues. V lost 2 bases and J 6 bases, leaving 8 bases between the germline ends. CDR1 and CDR2 from the germline V gene are MNHNS and SASEGT. CDR3 sequence (DNA): TGTGCCAGCAGTGAACTCGGGGGTCAGCCCCAGCATTTT. Encoded protein: CASSELGGQPQHF.

In its sample, this clonotype was seen many times. The gene calls are TRBV7-9 and TRBJ1-6; 9 bases fit TRBD1. Trimming at V came to 5 bases and at J to 3 bases, leaving 8 bases not matched to a gene. CDR1 is SEHNR and CDR2 is FQNEAQ in the germline V gene (reference sequence). The CDR3 consists of 17 residues. Here the CDR3 reads CASSPRTGDRYNSPLHF. CDR3 DNA: TGTGCCAGCAGCCCTAGGACAGGGGATCGCTATAATTCACCCCTCCACTTT.

This clonotype was observed at least ten times. CDR3 amino acids: CASSPGTMGNEQFF. The CDR3, as DNA: TGCGCCAGCAGCCCGGGGACTATGGGCAATGAGCAGTTCTTC. The V gene is TRBV5-1, the J gene TRBJ2-1; 7 nucleotides match TRBD2. CDR1 and CDR2 (germline): SGHRS, YFSETQ. Trimming took 4 bases from V and 6 from J; bases not matched to a gene: 7. This CDR3 has 14 residues.

This clonotype was counted only a few times. This chain connects TRBV20-1 to TRBJ2-7; 15 nucleotides align to TRBD2. The V and J ends lost 0 bases and 6 bases, in that order; junction bases with no gene match: 6. This CDR3 region has 16 residues. Germline CDR1 and CDR2: DFQATT and SNEGSKA (reference sequence). In nucleotides, the CDR3 is TGCAGTGCTAGAGATGGACTAGCGGGAGGGTTACGCGAGCAGTACTTC. Protein: CSARDGLAGGLREQYF.

In this sample, this clonotype turned up many times. The chain employs TRBV12-3 or TRBV12-4 and TRBJ2-7; 7 bases map to TRBD2. V dropped 5 bases and J dropped 1; count of bases not matched to a gene: 8. The CDR3 loop spans 15 amino acids. This CDR3 is CASSAVPGLSYEQYF. CDR3 bases: TGTGCCAGCAGTGCCGTCCCGGGACTATCCTACGAGCAGTACTTC.

The chain uses TRBV6-6 and TRBJ2-5; 8 nucleotides match TRBD1. CDR1 is MNHNY, CDR2 SVGAGI, per germline (reference sequence). V trimming: 0 bases; J trimming: 0 bases; junction bases outside the gene matches: 6. The CDR3 runs to 17 residues. In DNA form, the CDR3 reads TGTGCCAGCAGTTACTCTTTGGCCAGGGGGCACCAAGAGACCCAGTACTTC. Amino acid sequence: CASSYSLARGHQETQYF.

The V and J genes are TRBV19 and TRBJ2-5; either TRBD1 or TRBD2 may supply D (5 bases each). The CDR3 loop spans 17 amino acids. V lost 4 bases and J 5 bases, leaving 23 bases between the germline ends. Germline CDR1 LNHDA, CDR2 SQIVND (reference sequence). DNA for the CDR3: TGTGCCAGTAGTACCCGACCGACGGGGCTCCCCCAGGAGACCCAGTACTTC. Translation gives CASSTRPTGLPQETQYF.

This rearrangement joins TRBV6-1 to TRBJ2-3, with D maybe TRBD2 (6 bases). Germline-derived CDR1 and CDR2 are MNHNS and SASEGT. The CDR3 length is 14 residues. V dropped 6 bases and J dropped 0 bases, with 10 bases sitting between them. In DNA, the CDR3 is TGTGCCAGCAGCAATCGGGGGAGCACAGATACGCAGTATTTT. Amino acids: CASSNRGSTDTQYF.

In the case of this clonotype: This CDR3 is missing its conserved last phenylalanine or tryptophan, likely due to a read error. V is TRBV20-1 and J is TRBJ1-1; 8 bases fit TRBD1. The trim removed 5 bases at V and 4 bases at J, leaving 6 bases unmatched. Per germline, CDR1 DFQATT and CDR2 SNEGSKA (reference sequence). CDR3 length: 13 amino acids. The CDR3 DNA follows: TGCAGTGCTGGAAAGACAGGGGTCACTGAAGCTTTCTCT. Residues: CSAGKTGVTEAFS.

This clonotype came up a few times. CDR3 residues: CASSPRDRGRESYEQYF. As DNA, the CDR3 is TGTGCCAGCAGCCCCCGGGACAGGGGGCGAGAATCCTACGAGCAGTACTTC. The rearrangement links TRBV3-1 to TRBJ2-7, with 12 positions matching TRBD1. Looked up from germline, CDR1 is LGHDT and CDR2 is YNNKEL (reference sequence). This CDR3 region has 17 residues. J was trimmed by 1 base and V by 4 bases; bases with no gene match: 8.

This clonotype appeared many times. J is TRBJ1-2 and V is TRBV7-9; tentatively, D is TRBD1 (6 bases). There are 15 residues in the CDR3. Trimming took off 2 bases at V and 0 bases at J, with 10 bases between the two ends. Germline lookup yields CDR1 SEHNR and CDR2 FQNEAQ (reference sequence). CDR3 amino acids: CASSLTGRANYGYTF. CDR3 in DNA: TGTGCCAGCAGCTTAACAGGGCGGGCTAACTATGGCTACACCTTC. The variable domain in full, completed from reference TRBV7-9 and TRBJ1-2, reads DTGVSQNPRHKITKRGQNVTFRCDPISEHNRLYWYRQTLGQGPEFLTYFQNEAQLEKSRLLSDRFSAERPKGSFSTLEIQRTEQGDSAMYLCASSLTGRANYGYTFGSGTRLTVV.